This T cell receptor beta chain was sequenced for a study of blood T cell repertoires in COVID-19. TCRdb's table, derived via immunoSEQ multiplex PCR, lists solely in-frame clones and lacks some. The profile shows 200,000 to 300,000 clones, around 82% of them singletons. This CDR3 has 14 residues. Per the germline V gene, CDR1 is SGDLS and CDR2 is YYNGEE. V dropped 0 bases and J dropped 3 bases, with 7 bases sitting between them. The chain carries TRBV9 and TRBJ1-5, with a possible D match to TRBD1 (6 bases). This clonotype was obtained from a woman aged 40 to 50 who had been exposed to COVID-19. The sample was PBMCs or T cells enriched from blood (not recorded which). The CDR3 sequence is CASSVGQVNQPQHF. The DNA for the CDR3 is TGTGCCAGCAGCGTAGGACAGGTCAATCAGCCCCAGCATTTT.